This T cell receptor beta chain is drawn from a study of post-analysis software for immune sequencing data. Study-wide context: In terms of disease course, relapsing-remitting, secondary progressive and progressive-relapsing multiple sclerosis were included.

Libraries were made from TCR beta cDNA, and they carried unique molecular identifiers. Starting from approximately 0.95 to 9.8 million T cells, the study yielded roughly 0.5 million cDNA molecules. TCRdb used MiXCR to reprocess the PCR reads, holding one entry per CDR3 protein. This repertoire shows 700,000 to 900,000 distinct CDR3 sequences, 46% found once; its top ten account for around 4.7%. As for this clonotype: Its antigen remains unknown.

The germline V gene encodes CDR1 SGHDT and CDR2 YYEEEE. J was trimmed by 10 bases and V by 2 bases; bases with no gene match: 6. The CDR3 runs 15 residues. Study-wide results and caveats: Batch-mates among the samples co-clustered strongly by F measure. Patients had higher frequencies than controls of five or six TRBV segments, including TRBV5-6, TRBV5-1 and TRBV20-1.

This sequence was found in a girl aged 10-17 years with multiple sclerosis. The chain links TRBV5-6 to TRBJ2-1; TRBD2 matches at 13 bases. The specimen was blood. The CDR3 nucleotides are TGTGCCAGCAGCTTAGGACTAGCGGGAGTAGAGGAGCAGTTCTTC. This encodes CASSLGLAGVEEQFF.